The 15 T cell receptor beta chains given below trace back to one sample, sequenced in a study of blood T cell repertoires in COVID-19. Measured with immunoSEQ multiplex PCR; TCRdb has only the in-frame clones, and not every one. The table lists a few hundred thousand clones, around 86% of them singletons. The sample was peripheral blood. The receptors were sampled from a woman in her 30s with active or convalescent COVID-19.

The chain has TRBV7-2 and TRBJ1-1; TRBD1 matches at 7 bases. CDR3 length: 15 residues. Germline lookup yields CDR1 SGHTA and CDR2 FQGNSA. Unmatched junction bases numbered 12, after V lost 6 bases and J lost 5 bases. In DNA, the CDR3 is TGTGCCAGCAGAGTTGACAGGGCAATGACTACTGAAGCTTTCTTT. Its protein is CASRVDRAMTTEAFF. The whole variable domain, remainder taken from reference TRBV7-2 and TRBJ1-1, is GAGVSQSPSNKVTEKGKDVELRCDPISGHTALYWYRQSLGQGLEFLIYFQGNSAPDKSGLPSDRFSAERTGGSVSTLTIQRTQQEDSAVYLCASRVDRAMTTEAFFGQGTRLTVV.

This chain joins TRBV4-1 and TRBJ1-6, with 12 bases that match TRBD1. V lost 0 bases and J lost 10; bases outside the gene matches: 13. CDR3 length: 19 residues. CDR1 is MGHRA, CDR2 YSYEKL, per germline. CDR3 nucleotides: TGCGCCAGCAGCCAAGAGAAGGGACAGGGGGCCCTACATCGATCACCCCTCCACTTT. Its protein product is CASSQEKGQGALHRSPLHF.

Only one count was recorded for this clone. The genes are TRBV4-3 and TRBJ2-5; 16 bases fit TRBD2. Looked up from germline, CDR1 is LGHNA and CDR2 is YSLEER. V lost 2 bases, J lost 4 bases, and 16 bases stayed unmatched. CDR3 length: 21 amino acids. The CDR3 here is CASSQYRTVQGTSGGAETQYF. DNA for the CDR3: TGCGCCAGCAGCCAATATAGGACAGTTCAGGGGACTAGCGGGGGGGCAGAGACCCAGTACTTC.

This chain uses TRBV18 with TRBJ2-7; possibly TRBD2 for D (5 bases). CDR3 length equals 14 residues. Germline CDR1 reads KGHSH; CDR2 reads LQKENI. Trimming pared 2 bases from V and 5 bases from J, leaving 13 bases between. This CDR3 is CASSPNTGSDEQYF. The DNA for the CDR3 is TGTGCCAGCTCACCAAATACGGGATCAGACGAGCAGTACTTC.

The chain is built from TRBV18 and TRBJ2-3; 8 bases are a match to TRBD1. This CDR3 has 18 amino acids. V dropped 7 bases and J dropped 2; count of bases not matched to a gene: 17. Germline CDR1 is KGHSH and CDR2 is LQKENI. The CDR3 is CASFPGGPVAANTDTQYF. The CDR3 nucleotides are TGTGCCAGCTTCCCAGGGGGCCCCGTAGCGGCGAACACAGATACGCAGTATTTT.

The V gene is TRBV18, the J gene TRBJ1-6, with 7 bases that match TRBD1. CDR1 and CDR2 from the germline V gene are KGHSH and LQKENI. V gave up 6 bases and J gave up 9 bases; unmatched junction bases: 11. The CDR3 is 15 amino acids. The CDR3 region is CASSLRQGQSSPLHF. In DNA form, the CDR3 reads TGTGCCAGCTCCCTCCGACAGGGCCAGTCTTCACCCCTCCACTTT.

The chain carries TRBV9 and TRBJ2-2, with D perhaps TRBD1 (5 bases). Trimming took off 4 bases at V and 6 bases at J, with 19 bases between the two ends. Per germline, CDR1 SGDLS and CDR2 YYNGEE. There are 16 residues in the CDR3. This chain's CDR3 is CASSYAPGAGSGELFF. The CDR3, as DNA: TGTGCCAGCAGCTATGCCCCAGGAGCAGGGTCCGGGGAGCTGTTTTTT.

The CDR3 DNA reads as TGTGCCAGCAGCTTGGACAGGATGGGTAACACCATATATTTT. Its protein product is CASSLDRMGNTIYF. This chain uses TRBV2 with TRBJ1-3, with 7 bases that match TRBD1. This CDR3 contains 14 residues. Per the germline V gene, CDR1 is SNHLY and CDR2 is FYNNEI. V gave up 6 bases and J gave up 7 bases; unmatched junction bases: 9.

The chain uses TRBV2 and TRBJ2-2, with 8 bases fitting TRBD2. V lost 4 bases to trimming and J lost 5 bases; unmatched junction nucleotides: 6. The CDR3 is 15 amino acids. CDR1 SNHLY and CDR2 FYNNEI come from the germline V gene. CDR3 residues: CASSVAGGYTGELFF. The CDR3 DNA reads TGTGCCAGCAGTGTGGCGGGGGGCTATACCGGGGAGCTGTTTTTT.

V and J are TRBV5-6 and TRBJ2-1; TRBD1 might be the D (5 bases). V lost 2 bases to trimming and J lost 7 bases, with 16 bases between them. CDR1 and CDR2 from the germline V gene are SGHDT and YYEEEE. CDR3 size: 15 residues. The CDR3 DNA follows: TGTGCCAGCAGCTTCGGTGGGGCTACCTGGAATGAGCAGTTCTTC. Its protein is CASSFGGATWNEQFF.

This chain connects TRBV20-1 to TRBJ1-2, with 7 nucleotides matching TRBD1. CDR3 length: 15 amino acids. Germline assignment: CDR1 DFQATT and CDR2 SNEGSKA (reference sequence). V lost 3 bases and J lost 3; bases outside the gene matches: 10. The DNA for the CDR3 is TGCAGTGCTAGTTCTGGGGTCACAGGGGACTATGGCTACACCTTC. Translation gives CSASSGVTGDYGYTF.

This chain connects TRBV10-1 to TRBJ1-1; D unresolved. The CDR3 has 16 amino acids. Germline CDR1 is WNHNN and CDR2 is SYGVQD (reference sequence). V lost 4 bases and J lost 1, with 16 bases in between. The CDR3 DNA sequence: TGCGCCAGCAGTGGAAACGGAGGCCGGGGGAACACTGAAGCTTTCTTT. It encodes CASSGNGGRGNTEAFF.

This rearrangement joins TRBV18 to TRBJ1-1; a weak D match, TRBD1 (5 bases). V was clipped by 3 bases and J by 6 bases, with 11 bases between them. Per the germline V gene, CDR1 is KGHSH and CDR2 is LQKENI. The CDR3 is 13 residues long. The CDR3: CASSPGRGPEAFF. The CDR3 DNA sequence: TGTGCCAGCTCACCGGGGAGGGGACCTGAAGCTTTCTTT.

This clone appeared many times. CDR3 loop: CASSLVSQGASEAFF. CDR3 DNA sequence: TGTGCCAGCAGCTTAGTTTCACAGGGGGCTTCTGAAGCTTTCTTT. This sequence joins TRBV7-9 and TRBJ1-1; 9 positions match TRBD1. V trimming: 1 base; J trimming: 6 bases; junction bases outside the gene matches: 6. The CDR3 loop spans 15 amino acids. The germline V gene encodes CDR1 SEHNR and CDR2 FQNEAQ (reference sequence).

The J gene is TRBJ1-1, the V gene TRBV19; the match to TRBD1 covers 8 bases. CDR3 length equals 14 residues. Per germline, CDR1 LNHDA and CDR2 SQIVND (reference sequence). V was clipped by 4 bases and J by 4 bases; unmatched bases: 5. CDR3 bases: TGTGCCAGTAGTACAGGGGGCTGGGGCACTGAAGCTTTCTTT. Translation: CASSTGGWGTEAFF.